This T cell receptor beta chain was captured by sequencing in a study of T cells in Graves' hyperthyroidism and ophthalmopathy. Exclusions: uncontrolled infection, other autoimmune disease, pregnancy, lactation. The blood sample dates from first hyperthyroidism diagnosis, preceding any ophthalmopathy symptoms. In germline, CDR1 is DFQATT, CDR2 SNEGSKA (reference sequence). The V and J ends lost 6 bases and 7 bases, in that order; junction bases with no gene match: 11. The CDR3 loop spans 14 amino acids. This clonotype turned up a few times. The antigen is unknown. RNA transcripts gave rise to amplified TCR beta CDR3 regions. An initial round of RT-PCR targeting the TCR CDR3 relied on the HTBI primer set. One entry per CDR3 protein results from TCRdb running MiXCR on the multiplex PCR reads. The profile shows 550,000 to 850,000 distinct CDR3 sequences, about 19% of them singletons. Study-wide findings and caveats: From stable hyperthyroidism, ophthalmopathy was set apart by a 13 V-J model. Blood shared most expanded thyroid clonotypes above 0.001.

The clonotype originates from a woman aged 50 to 60 with Graves' hyperthyroidism that later progressed to Graves' ophthalmopathy. The sample consisted of blood. The V and J genes are TRBV20-1 and TRBJ2-1; TRBD2 agrees at 8 bases. CDR3 loop: CSATGTRERNEQFF. In DNA, the CDR3 is TGCAGTGCCACCGGGACTAGGGAAAGAAATGAGCAGTTCTTC.